Listed below are T cell receptor beta chains from one sample, sequenced in a study of T-cell reconstitution after alpha-beta-depleted transplantation in children. Each CDR3 protein gets one entry after TCRdb re-called the PCR reads with MiXCR. The sample carries fewer than 700,000 distinct CDR3 sequences, 10% to 15% recorded once. The material was PBMCs, mostly from graft donor cells, obtained 360 days after TCRalphabeta/CD19-depleted stem cell transplant. These receptors originate from a male patient aged 5 to 17 who had a stem cell transplant for acute myeloid leukemia, so the T cells may come from the graft donor. The CDR3 runs from the conserved cysteine through the conserved F or W. Fields, in order: D gene, clone size, J gene, V gene, CDR3 protein, CDR3 DNA. The D gene is left open where the match is weak. Clone size is not always given. Where it is, it says once, few, many or a class for expanded clones.

D: NA
size: few
J: TRBJ2-1
V: TRBV7-3
CDR3: CASSLNRGGRFSYNEQFF
DNA: TGTGCCAGCAGCTTAAATCGTGGCGGTCGGTTCTCCTACAATGAGCAGTTCTTC

D: TRBD2
size: many
J: TRBJ2-3
V: TRBV20-1
CDR3: CSASGLAGGEDTQYF
DNA: TGCAGTGCTAGTGGTCTAGCGGGAGGAGAAGATACGCAGTATTTT

D: NA
size: many
J: TRBJ1-2
V: TRBV4-2
CDR3: CASSQDLSRVQNGYTF
DNA: TGTGCCAGCAGCCAAGATTTGTCCAGGGTACAAAATGGCTACACCTTC

D: NA
size: NA
J: TRBJ2-2
V: TRBV6-5
CDR3: CASSYSILGPDTGELFF
DNA: TGTGCCAGCAGTTACTCGATACTTGGGCCCGACACCGGGGAGCTGTTTTTT

D: TRBD2
size: many
J: TRBJ2-1
V: TRBV24-1
CDR3: CATSDSGRNWGDNEQFF
DNA: TGTGCCACCAGTGATAGCGGGAGGAACTGGGGCGACAATGAGCAGTTCTTC

D: TRBD1
size: many
J: TRBJ1-1
V: TRBV29-1
CDR3: CSVSGQRAFF
DNA: TGCAGCGTTTCGGGACAGCGAGCTTTCTTT

D: NA
size: few
J: TRBJ1-2
V: TRBV29-1
CDR3: CSAERGTGYTF
DNA: TGCAGCGCCGAGAGGGGGACTGGCTACACCTTC

D: NA
size: NA
J: TRBJ2-2
V: TRBV21-1
CDR3: CASSKGFAAGATNTGELFF
DNA: NA

D: NA
size: few
J: TRBJ2-1
V: TRBV12-3/TRBV12-4
CDR3: CASSLLAPEGEQFF
DNA: TGTGCCAGCAGTCTGCTAGCACCGGAGGGAGAGCAGTTCTTC

D: NA
size: few
J: TRBJ1-1
V: TRBV11-1
CDR3: CASSPRVANTEAFF
DNA: TGTGCCAGCAGCCCACGGGTAGCGAACACTGAAGCTTTCTTT

D: TRBD2
size: NA
J: TRBJ2-5
V: TRBV4-3
CDR3: CASSQDETSGSSYQETQYF
DNA: TGCGCCAGCAGCCAAGATGAGACTAGCGGGAGTTCTTATCAAGAGACCCAGTACTTC

D: NA
size: few
J: TRBJ2-1
V: TRBV29-1
CDR3: CSGGLLNEQFF
DNA: TGCAGCGGGGGACTGTTGAATGAGCAGTTCTTC

D: TRBD2
size: NA
J: TRBJ2-1
V: TRBV20-1
CDR3: CSALGLAPIAFFDEQFF
DNA: TGCAGTGCTCTGGGACTAGCCCCTATAGCCTTTTTTGATGAGCAGTTCTTC

D: NA
size: NA
J: TRBJ2-7
V: TRBV20-1
CDR3: CSAKADPPGKEQYF
DNA: TGCAGTGCTAAAGCCGATCCCCCGGGGAAGGAGCAGTACTTC

D: NA
size: many
J: TRBJ2-5
V: TRBV12-3/TRBV12-4
CDR3: CASTGSRVLQETQYF
DNA: TGTGCCAGTACCGGCTCCAGGGTCCTCCAAGAGACCCAGTACTTC

D: TRBD1
size: NA
J: TRBJ1-1
V: TRBV12-3/TRBV12-4
CDR3: CASSPGTVSEAFF
DNA: TGTGCCAGCAGCCCCGGGACAGTCTCTGAAGCTTTCTTT

D: NA
size: few
J: TRBJ2-1
V: TRBV5-1
CDR3: CASSGRASSYNEQFF
DNA: TGCGCCAGCAGCGGCCGGGCGAGCTCCTACAATGAGCAGTTCTTC

D: TRBD2
size: NA
J: TRBJ2-1
V: TRBV28
CDR3: CASSPAWTSGNHEQFF
DNA: TGTGCCAGCAGTCCCGCGTGGACTAGCGGAAACCATGAGCAGTTCTTC

D: NA
size: many
J: TRBJ2-1
V: TRBV18
CDR3: CASSPPTGFLPYNEQFF
DNA: TGTGCCAGCTCACCACCAACAGGGTTTTTACCCTACAATGAGCAGTTCTTC

D: TRBD1
size: many
J: TRBJ2-1
V: TRBV24-1
CDR3: CATSDFLAGTGEYNEQFF
DNA: TGTGCCACCAGTGATTTTCTCGCCGGGACAGGGGAGTACAATGAGCAGTTCTTC

D: NA
size: NA
J: TRBJ1-6
V: TRBV18
CDR3: CASSSRQTVDNSPLHF
DNA: TGTGCCAGCTCATCTCGACAGACCGTAGATAATTCACCCCTCCACTTT

D: TRBD1
size: few
J: TRBJ2-7
V: TRBV27
CDR3: CASSSGGDYEQYF
DNA: TGTGCCAGCAGCTCAGGGGGCGACTACGAGCAGTACTTC

D: TRBD2
size: many
J: TRBJ2-4
V: TRBV24-1
CDR3: CATSGPEWLAGRSIQYF
DNA: TGTGCCACCAGTGGCCCCGAGTGGCTAGCGGGAAGATCCATTCAGTACTTC

D: TRBD2
size: many
J: TRBJ2-1
V: TRBV5-1
CDR3: CASSAWTSDEQFF
DNA: TGCGCCAGCAGCGCCTGGACTAGCGATGAGCAGTTCTTC

D: TRBD2
size: few
J: TRBJ2-3
V: TRBV12-3/TRBV12-4
CDR3: CASSFGTSGRTDTQYF
DNA: TGTGCCAGCAGTTTTGGGACTAGCGGGAGAACAGATACGCAGTATTTT

D: TRBD1
size: NA
J: TRBJ2-6
V: TRBV20-1
CDR3: CSARVPTLTGASGANVLNF
DNA: TGCAGTGCTAGAGTACCAACTTTAACAGGGGCCTCTGGGGCCAACGTCCTGAATTTC

D: TRBD2
size: few
J: TRBJ2-1
V: TRBV4-3
CDR3: CASSPSWLAAPSYNEQFF
DNA: TGCGCCAGCAGCCCCTCGTGGCTAGCGGCACCCTCCTACAATGAGCAGTTCTTC

D: NA
size: few
J: TRBJ2-1
V: TRBV29-1
CDR3: CSVVYGTSEQFF
DNA: TGCAGCGTTGTGTACGGGACCAGTGAGCAGTTCTTC

D: TRBD2
size: few
J: TRBJ2-1
V: TRBV7-3
CDR3: CASSLTRIGTGGRRKNNEQFF
DNA: TGTGCCAGCAGCTTAACCCGAATTGGGACTGGCGGGAGAAGGAAGAACAATGAGCAGTTCTTC

D: NA
size: NA
J: TRBJ2-3
V: TRBV5-1
CDR3: CASSPGRGRDTQYF
DNA: TGCGCCAGCAGCCCAGGACGGGGTAGAGATACGCAGTATTTT

D: NA
size: few
J: TRBJ1-1
V: TRBV10-3
CDR3: CAISGIPGQGHTEAFF
DNA: TGTGCCATCAGTGGAATTCCGGGGCAGGGGCACACTGAAGCTTTCTTT

D: TRBD2
size: NA
J: TRBJ2-1
V: TRBV5-1
CDR3: CASSSPSGAGEQFF
DNA: TGCGCCAGCAGCTCTCCTAGCGGAGCGGGTGAGCAGTTCTTC

D: NA
size: NA
J: TRBJ2-5
V: TRBV28
CDR3: CASSVHRAQETQYF
DNA: TGTGCCAGCAGTGTGCACAGGGCCCAAGAGACCCAGTACTTC

D: TRBD1
size: NA
J: TRBJ1-1
V: TRBV29-1
CDR3: CSGRGGGGVISEAFF
DNA: TGCAGCGGACGCGGAGGAGGGGGCGTTATCTCTGAAGCTTTCTTT

D: TRBD2
size: NA
J: TRBJ2-2
V: TRBV7-3
CDR3: CASSLGLAEYTGELFF
DNA: TGTGCCAGCAGCCTGGGACTAGCGGAGTACACCGGGGAGCTGTTTTTT

D: NA
size: once
J: TRBJ2-7
V: TRBV30
CDR3: CACSPPRATEQYF
DNA: TGTGCCTGTTCACCCCCACGGGCAACCGAGCAGTACTTC

D: NA
size: NA
J: TRBJ2-2
V: TRBV11-2
CDR3: CASSLRIARGPGPGELFF
DNA: TGTGCCAGCAGCTTAAGGATAGCAAGGGGACCAGGCCCCGGGGAGCTGTTTTTT

D: TRBD2
size: few
J: TRBJ2-7
V: TRBV4-3
CDR3: CASSQDWLAGAYEQYF
DNA: TGCGCCAGCAGCCAAGATTGGCTAGCGGGAGCCTACGAGCAGTACTTC

D: TRBD2
size: few
J: TRBJ2-1
V: TRBV5-1
CDR3: CASSSQCGGVLSYNEQFF
DNA: TGCGCCAGCAGCTCCCAATGCGGGGGTGTCCTCTCCTACAATGAGCAGTTCTTC

D: TRBD2
size: few
J: TRBJ2-1
V: TRBV12-3/TRBV12-4
CDR3: CASSPHASGTYNEQFF
DNA: TGTGCCAGCAGTCCCCACGCTAGCGGGACTTACAATGAGCAGTTCTTC

D: NA
size: many
J: TRBJ1-1
V: TRBV6-2/TRBV6-3
CDR3: CASRNSLNTEAFF
DNA: TGTGCCAGCAGGAATAGCCTGAACACTGAAGCTTTCTTT

D: NA
size: NA
J: TRBJ2-1
V: TRBV7-6
CDR3: CASSLRGELSSYNEQFF
DNA: TGTGCCAGCAGCTTAAGGGGGGAACTAAGCTCCTACAATGAGCAGTTCTTC

D: NA
size: NA
J: TRBJ2-2
V: TRBV28
CDR3: CASSTGLGVTGELFF
DNA: TGTGCCAGCAGCACAGGGTTAGGGGTCACCGGGGAGCTGTTTTTT

D: NA
size: NA
J: TRBJ2-3
V: TRBV6-5
CDR3: CASSYFGGGKGADTQYF
DNA: TGTGCCAGCAGTTACTTCGGAGGCGGGAAAGGGGCAGATACGCAGTATTTT

D: TRBD2
size: NA
J: TRBJ2-7
V: TRBV15
CDR3: CATSSLAVSYEQYF
DNA: TGTGCCACCAGCAGTCTAGCGGTCTCCTACGAGCAGTACTTC

D: NA
size: few
J: TRBJ2-5
V: TRBV27
CDR3: CASSSQVTNPFRLETQYF
DNA: TGTGCCAGCAGTTCCCAAGTGACGAACCCGTTTCGGCTAGAGACCCAGTACTTC

D: NA
size: many
J: TRBJ2-6
V: TRBV28
CDR3: CASSLLTTFSGANVLTF
DNA: TGTGCCAGCAGTCTTCTTACGACCTTCTCTGGGGCCAACGTCCTGACTTTC

D: NA
size: NA
J: TRBJ2-3
V: TRBV4-2
CDR3: CASSRPDGADTQYF
DNA: TGTGCCAGCAGCCGGCCCGATGGGGCAGATACGCAGTATTTT

D: TRBD2
size: NA
J: TRBJ2-7
V: TRBV7-6
CDR3: CASSYGPTVAGGGYEQYF
DNA: TGTGCCAGCAGCTACGGACCCACAGTAGCGGGAGGAGGGTACGAGCAGTACTTC

D: NA
size: few
J: TRBJ2-1
V: TRBV21-1
CDR3: CAGYDRGIDNEQFF
DNA: TGTGCCGGCTACGACAGGGGGATCGACAATGAGCAGTTCTTC

D: TRBD1
size: NA
J: TRBJ2-7
V: TRBV28
CDR3: CASSQPTGAYEQYF
DNA: TGTGCCAGCAGCCAACCGACAGGGGCCTACGAGCAGTACTTC

D: TRBD2
size: few
J: TRBJ2-5
V: TRBV27
CDR3: CASSLAGGAGDQYF
DNA: TGTGCCAGCAGTTTAGCGGGAGGGGCTGGTGACCAGTACTTC

D: NA
size: few
J: TRBJ2-3
V: TRBV6-2/TRBV6-3
CDR3: CASASDTQYF
DNA: TGTGCCAGCGCATCGGATACGCAGTATTTT

D: NA
size: NA
J: TRBJ2-1
V: TRBV7-8
CDR3: CASSLGFVGHEQFF
DNA: TGTGCCAGCAGCTTAGGGTTCGTGGGGCATGAGCAGTTCTTC